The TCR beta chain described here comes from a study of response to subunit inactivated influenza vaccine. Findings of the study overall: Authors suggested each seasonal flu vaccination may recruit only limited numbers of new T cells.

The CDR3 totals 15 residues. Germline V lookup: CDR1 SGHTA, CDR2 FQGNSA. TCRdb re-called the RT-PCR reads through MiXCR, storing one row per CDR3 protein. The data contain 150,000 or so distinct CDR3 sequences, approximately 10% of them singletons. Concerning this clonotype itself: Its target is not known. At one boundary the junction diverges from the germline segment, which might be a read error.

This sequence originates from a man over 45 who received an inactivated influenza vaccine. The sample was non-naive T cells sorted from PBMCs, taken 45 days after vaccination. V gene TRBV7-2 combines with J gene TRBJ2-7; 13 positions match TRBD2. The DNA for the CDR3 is TGTGCCAGGAGCTTCACTAGCGGGGGGGTCTACGAGCAGTACTTC. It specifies CARSFTSGGVYEQYF.